One and the same sample provided the 21 T cell receptor beta chains below, sequenced in a study of quantifying T cell responses using KT2 cells. Study context: TCR alpha and beta constant-region primers primed reverse transcription of RNA.

An oligo carrying a UMI was ligated to the cDNA 3' end. First-round PCR used about 4 cycles and beta primers RC1.1 and RC1.2 covering TRBC1 and TRBC2. MiXCR, run by TCRdb on the UMI-ligation and nested PCR reads, gives a single entry per CDR3 protein. The table lists tens of thousands of distinct CDR3 sequences, 11% of them singletons. The sequencing sample was made of PBMCs spiked with cells of the T cell clone KT2. These TCRs come from a human donor.

The chain is built from TRBV20-1 and TRBJ2-1; 8 bases match TRBD1. V gave up 8 bases and J gave up 2 bases; unmatched junction bases: 14. This CDR3 comprises 16 residues. CDR1 DFQATT and CDR2 SNEGSKA come from the germline V gene (reference sequence). CDR3 bases: TGCAGTACCCAAATTCCTCGGACAGGGACCTACAATGAGCAGTTCTTC. Its protein is CSTQIPRTGTYNEQFF.

This clonotype has a handful of counts. V is TRBV5-1 and J is TRBJ1-1, with a weak D call TRBD1 (6 bases). Trimming took 4 bases from V and 0 from J, leaving 13 bases between them. In germline, CDR1 is SGHRS, CDR2 YFSETQ. There are 15 residues in the CDR3. CDR3 coding DNA: TGCGCCAGCAGCCTTACTGGACAGCTGAACACTGAAGCTTTCTTT. It is translated as CASSLTGQLNTEAFF.

V gene TRBV20-1 combines with J gene TRBJ2-7; D unresolved. The CDR3 contains 12 residues. Trimming took off 0 bases at V and 0 bases at J, with 3 bases between the two ends. Germline lookup yields CDR1 DFQATT and CDR2 SNEGSKA (reference sequence). The CDR3 DNA reads TGCAGTGCTAGAGACAGCTCCTACGAGCAGTACTTC. It yields the protein CSARDSSYEQYF.

This chain connects TRBV11-2 to TRBJ1-2; no firm D call. The germline V and J ends were trimmed by 1 base and 0 bases, with 3 bases remaining between them. This CDR3 spans 13 amino acids. The germline V gene encodes CDR1 SGHAT and CDR2 FQNNGV. CDR3 residues: CASSLGSNYGYTF. CDR3 nucleotides: TGTGCCAGCAGCTTAGGGTCTAACTATGGCTACACCTTC.

This clonotype has at least ten counts. CDR3 bases: TGTGCCAGCAGCCAAGATCGGAGAGTGAACACTGAAGCTTTCTTT. Amino acid sequence: CASSQDRRVNTEAFF. This chain uses TRBV14 with TRBJ1-1, with D unclear. Trimming stripped 0 bases from V and 0 bases from J, with 8 bases between. The CDR3 length is 15 residues. Germline V gene lookup returns CDR1 SGHDN and CDR2 FVKESK.

This clonotype was recorded a few times. The CDR3 region is CASSADRGQIGELFF. Written as DNA, the CDR3 is TGTGCCAGCAGTGCGGACAGGGGGCAAATCGGGGAGCTGTTTTTT. The rearrangement uses TRBV6-2 or TRBV6-3 and TRBJ2-2, with 11 nucleotides matching TRBD1. The V gene's germline CDR1 is MNHEY and CDR2 SVGEGT. CDR3 size: 15 residues. With V trimmed by 5 bases and J by 7 bases, 6 bases remained unmatched.

This clonotype has just a few counts. The chain combines TRBV2 with TRBJ2-3, with TRBD1 identical over 7 bases. From germline, CDR1 is SNHLY and CDR2 FYNNEI. The V and J ends lost 6 bases and 6 bases, in that order; junction bases with no gene match: 9. The CDR3 length is 14 residues. CDR3 protein: CASSLGQLMDTQYF. The CDR3 coding sequence is TGTGCCAGCAGCCTGGGACAGCTGATGGATACGCAGTATTTT.

This clonotype has just one count. The gene calls are TRBV10-3 and TRBJ1-1, with D uncertain. CDR1 and CDR2 from the germline V gene are ENHRY and SYGVKD. The CDR3 has 13 residues. Between the trimmed V and J ends, which lost 2 bases and 0 bases, there was a span of 4 bases. The CDR3 is CAISEGMNTEAFF. The DNA for the CDR3 is TGTGCCATCAGTGAGGGTATGAACACTGAAGCTTTCTTT.

This clonotype has just a few counts. V gene TRBV7-8 combines with J gene TRBJ1-5; 9 nucleotides line up with TRBD1. Unmatched junction bases numbered 4, after V lost 3 bases and J lost 1 base. This CDR3 region has 16 residues. Germline V gene lookup returns CDR1 SGHVS and CDR2 FQNEAQ. CDR3 DNA sequence: TGTGCCAGCAGCTTTGGGGACAGGGTAAGCAATCAGCCCCAGCATTTT. It yields the protein CASSFGDRVSNQPQHF.

The table lists this clonotype with many counts. The chain uses TRBV4-2 and TRBJ1-1; no reliable D call. This CDR3 region has 12 residues. V gave up 0 bases and J gave up 7 bases, with 6 bases separating them. The germline V gene encodes CDR1 LGHNA and CDR2 YNFKEQ. This CDR3 reads CASSQDGVEAFF. The CDR3 DNA reads TGTGCCAGCAGCCAAGATGGGGTTGAAGCTTTCTTT.

The rearrangement joins TRBV5-5 to TRBJ2-7; D assignment may be TRBD1 or TRBD2 (5 bases each). The CDR3 has 16 amino acids. The germline V gene encodes CDR1 SGHKS and CDR2 YYEKEE (reference sequence). Trimming left V 2 bases short and J 0 bases short, with 15 bases between. The CDR3 spells CASSFGTARSSYEQYF. The CDR3 region has the DNA TGTGCCAGCAGCTTTGGGACGGCTAGGAGCTCCTACGAGCAGTACTTC.

This clonotype was seen ten or more times. The CDR3: CASSQVHSSGANVLTF. The CDR3 nucleotides are TGCGCCAGCAGCCAAGTTCACAGCTCTGGGGCCAACGTCCTGACTTTC. The J gene is TRBJ2-6, the V gene TRBV4-1, with unresolved D. The ends were cut back, 1 base at V and 0 bases at J, with 7 bases in the middle. From germline, CDR1 is MGHRA and CDR2 YSYEKL. The CDR3 length is 16 residues.

This chain links TRBV10-3 with TRBJ2-4, with 7 bases aligning to TRBD1. The CDR3 runs 13 residues. V shed 6 bases and J 9 bases; nucleotides not matched to a gene: 8. Germline assignment: CDR1 ENHRY and CDR2 SYGVKD. This chain's CDR3 is CAIRGTDGGIQYF. As DNA, the CDR3 is TGTGCCATCAGGGGGACAGACGGCGGCATTCAGTACTTC.

V is TRBV12-3 or TRBV12-4 and J is TRBJ2-7; no clear D gene. The V end lost 5 bases, the J end lost 3 bases, and 2 bases lay between the germline ends. The CDR3 consists of 10 residues. The CDR3 DNA follows: TGTGCCAGCAGTCTCTACGAGCAGTACTTC. Its protein is CASSLYEQYF.

This clonotype has only a few counts. This chain links TRBV5-1 with TRBJ2-3; D gene uncertain. Germline V gene lookup returns CDR1 SGHRS and CDR2 YFSETQ. Trimming took 1 base from V and 2 from J, leaving 11 bases between them. The CDR3 has 15 residues. CDR3 residues: CASSLQSAHTDTQYF. The CDR3 region has the DNA TGCGCCAGCAGCTTGCAGAGTGCTCACACAGATACGCAGTATTTT.

The genes are TRBV11-2 and TRBJ2-1; the match to TRBD1 covers 8 bases. Germline trimming cut 2 bases from V and 9 bases from J; bases unmatched to any gene: 12. The germline V gene has CDR1 SGHAT and CDR2 FQNNGV. This CDR3 has 16 amino acids. CDR3 nucleotide sequence: TGTGCCAGCAGCTTAAGGTCCCGGACAGGGCTGGGTGAGCAGTTCTTC. Protein: CASSLRSRTGLGEQFF.

This clonotype was seen many times. The V gene is TRBV28, the J gene TRBJ2-6; tentative D call: TRBD1 (5 bases). V was shortened by 5 bases and J by 4 bases, with 15 bases between the two germline ends. The CDR3 covers 16 residues. Germline CDR1 and CDR2: MDHEN and SYDVKM. DNA for the CDR3: TGTGCCAGCAGTGAGACAGTTCCATCAGGGGCCAACGTCCTGACTTTC. This encodes CASSETVPSGANVLTF.

This clonotype occurred many times. The V gene is TRBV3-1, the J gene TRBJ2-7; maybe TRBD1 (8 bases). This CDR3 is 15 amino acids long. The V and J ends lost 3 bases and 3 bases respectively, with 15 bases between them. CDR1 LGHDT and CDR2 YNNKEL come from the germline V gene (reference sequence). The CDR3 sequence is CASSQNRGGNYEQYF. The CDR3 DNA follows: TGTGCCAGCAGCCAGAACAGGGGGGGAAACTACGAGCAGTACTTC.

The chain recombines TRBV6-5 with TRBJ1-2, with 7 bases aligning to TRBD1. Germline trimming cut 5 bases from V and 7 bases from J; bases unmatched to any gene: 16. Germline values: CDR1 MNHEY, CDR2 SVGAGI. The CDR3 is 16 amino acids. The CDR3 DNA reads TGTGCCAGCAGTGGAAACAGGGGTGGGGGAGGAGTTGGCTACACCTTC. It codes for CASSGNRGGGGVGYTF.

This clonotype has a handful of counts. This sequence joins TRBV6-5 and TRBJ2-5, with 11 bases matching TRBD2. J was trimmed by 4 bases and V by 5 bases; bases with no gene match: 6. Per the germline V gene, CDR1 is MNHEY and CDR2 is SVGAGI. The CDR3 loop spans 15 amino acids. The CDR3 coding sequence is TGTGCCAGCAGTGCGGGACTAGCGGTGGCAGAGACCCAGTACTTC. Translated, it gives CASSAGLAVAETQYF.

This clonotype was observed a handful of times. This rearrangement joins TRBV12-3 or TRBV12-4 to TRBJ2-1, with 11 bases fitting TRBD1. With V trimmed by 4 bases and J by 7 bases, 12 bases remained unmatched. The CDR3 consists of 17 residues. In nucleotides, the CDR3 is TGTGCCAGCAGTTCAACACTAGGGACAGGGGGTGGGAATGAGCAGTTCTTC. This sequence encodes CASSSTLGTGGGNEQFF.